This TCR beta chain was identified during a study of response to subunit inactivated influenza vaccine. TCRdb fed the RT-PCR reads into MiXCR, producing one record per CDR3 protein. The profile covers a few hundred thousand distinct CDR3 sequences, with 21% appearing a single time and 10% to 13% taken by the ten largest. CDR1 is SQVTM and CDR2 is ANQGSEA in the germline V gene. V gave up 8 bases and J gave up 5 bases; unmatched junction bases: 5. The CDR3 is 12 amino acids. The rearrangement uses TRBV29-1 and TRBJ2-2; 7 positions agree with TRBD1. This TCR came from a man between 50 and 69 years old who received an inactivated influenza vaccine. The sequencing here drew on PBMCs from blood, taken about 20 months after vaccination. CDR3 in amino acids: CSSIQGTGELFF. CDR3 nucleotides: TGCAGCTCAATACAGGGGACCGGGGAGCTGTTTTTT.